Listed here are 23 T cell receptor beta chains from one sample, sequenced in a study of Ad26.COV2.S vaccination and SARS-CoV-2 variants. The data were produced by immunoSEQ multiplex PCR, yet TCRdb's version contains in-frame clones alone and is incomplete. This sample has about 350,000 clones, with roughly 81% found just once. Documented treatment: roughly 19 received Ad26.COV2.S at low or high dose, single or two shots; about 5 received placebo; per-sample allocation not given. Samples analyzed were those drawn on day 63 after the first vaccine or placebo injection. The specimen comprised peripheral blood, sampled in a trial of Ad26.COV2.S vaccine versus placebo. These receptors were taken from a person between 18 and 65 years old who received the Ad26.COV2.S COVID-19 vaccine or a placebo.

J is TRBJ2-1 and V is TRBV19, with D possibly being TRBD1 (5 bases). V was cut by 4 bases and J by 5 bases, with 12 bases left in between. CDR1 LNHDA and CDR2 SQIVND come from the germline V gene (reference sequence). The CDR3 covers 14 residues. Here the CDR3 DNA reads TGTGCCAGTAGTACGCAGGGATTGCACAATGAGCAGTTCTTC. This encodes CASSTQGLHNEQFF.

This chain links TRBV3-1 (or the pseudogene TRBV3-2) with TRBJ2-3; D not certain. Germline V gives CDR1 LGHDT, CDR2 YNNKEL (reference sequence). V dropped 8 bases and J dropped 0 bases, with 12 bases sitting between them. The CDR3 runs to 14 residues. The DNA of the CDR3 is TGTGCCAGCTGGTACTCTGGTAGCACAGATACGCAGTATTTT. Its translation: CASWYSGSTDTQYF.

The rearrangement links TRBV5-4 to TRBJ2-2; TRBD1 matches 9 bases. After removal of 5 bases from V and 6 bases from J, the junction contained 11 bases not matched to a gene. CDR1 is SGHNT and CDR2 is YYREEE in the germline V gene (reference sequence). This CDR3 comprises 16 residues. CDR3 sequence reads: CASSMPGQGWSGELFF. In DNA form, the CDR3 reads TGTGCCAGCAGTATGCCGGGACAGGGTTGGTCCGGGGAGCTGTTTTTT. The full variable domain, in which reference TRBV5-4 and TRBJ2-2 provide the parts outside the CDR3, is ETGVTQSPTHLIKTRGQQVTLRCSSQSGHNTVSWYQQALGQGPQFIFQYYREEENGRGNFPPRFSGLQFPNYSSELNVNALELDDSALYLCASSMPGQGWSGELFFGEGSRLTVL.

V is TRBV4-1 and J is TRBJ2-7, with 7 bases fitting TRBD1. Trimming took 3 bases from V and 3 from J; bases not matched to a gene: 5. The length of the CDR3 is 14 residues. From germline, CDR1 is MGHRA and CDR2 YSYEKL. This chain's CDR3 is CASSHRTGNYEQYF. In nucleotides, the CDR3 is TGCGCCAGCAGCCACCGGACAGGAAACTACGAGCAGTACTTC.

DNA for the CDR3: TGCGCCAGCAGCCAAGATCTCTGGGCGCCCCGTGGGGACACTGAAGCTTTCTTT. It translates to CASSQDLWAPRGDTEAFF. The chain couples TRBV4-3 to TRBJ1-1; D is unresolved. The V end lost 0 bases, the J end lost 3 bases, and 20 bases lay between the germline ends. Looked up from germline, CDR1 is LGHNA and CDR2 is YSLEER. The CDR3 is 18 residues long.

The CDR3 nucleotides are TGTGCCAGCAGCTTAGTGGGGACTAGTTCCGGTGAGCAGTTCTTC. It encodes CASSLVGTSSGEQFF. The V gene is TRBV11-2, the J gene TRBJ2-1, with 8 positions matching TRBD2. V lost 1 base and J lost 9; bases outside the gene matches: 8. The length of the CDR3 is 15 residues. CDR1 is SGHAT, CDR2 FQNNGV, per germline.

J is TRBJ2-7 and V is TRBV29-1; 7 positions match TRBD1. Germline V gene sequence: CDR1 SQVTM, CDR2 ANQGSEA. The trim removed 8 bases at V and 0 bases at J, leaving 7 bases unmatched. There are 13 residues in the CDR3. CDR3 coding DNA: TGCAGCATACCGGGACAGACCTCCTACGAGCAGTACTTC. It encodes CSIPGQTSYEQYF.

The CDR3 spells CASSVEGGNTEAFF. DNA of the CDR3: TGTGCCAGCAGCGTAGAGGGGGGGAACACTGAAGCTTTCTTT. V gene TRBV9 combines with J gene TRBJ1-1; maybe TRBD1 (6 bases). The CDR3 contains 14 residues. Germline loops: CDR1 SGDLS, CDR2 YYNGEE. V was pared by 0 bases and J by 1 base, with 7 bases between.

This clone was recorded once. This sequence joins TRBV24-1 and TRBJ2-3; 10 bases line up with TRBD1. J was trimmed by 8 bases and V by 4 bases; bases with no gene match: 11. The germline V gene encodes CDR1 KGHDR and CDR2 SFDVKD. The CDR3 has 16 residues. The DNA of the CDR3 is TGTGCCACCAGTGAGCAAGACGGGACAGGGGCTGCTACGCAGTATTTT. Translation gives CATSEQDGTGAATQYF.

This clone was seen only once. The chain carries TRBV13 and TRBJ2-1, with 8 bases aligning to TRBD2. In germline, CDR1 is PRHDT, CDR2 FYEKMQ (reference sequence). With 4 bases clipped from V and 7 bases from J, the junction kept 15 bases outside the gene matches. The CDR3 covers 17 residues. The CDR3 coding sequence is TGTGCCAGCAGCTCCCGGGGGGGCGGGAAAGCAATAAATGAGCAGTTCTTC. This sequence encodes CASSSRGGGKAINEQFF.

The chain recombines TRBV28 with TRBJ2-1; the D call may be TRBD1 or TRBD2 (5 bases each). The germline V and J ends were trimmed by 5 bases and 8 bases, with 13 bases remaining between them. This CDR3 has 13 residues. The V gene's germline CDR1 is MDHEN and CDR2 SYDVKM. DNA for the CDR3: TGTGCCAGCAGTCTTTGGGACGGCGATGAGCAGTTCTTC. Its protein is CASSLWDGDEQFF.

The chain's CDR3 is CASSIGGRGLYGYTF. For the CDR3, the DNA is TGTGCCAGTAGTATAGGGGGTCGGGGGCTCTATGGCTACACCTTC. The V gene is TRBV19, the J gene TRBJ1-2; D possibly corresponds to TRBD1 (6 bases). Trimming cost V 1 base and J 4 bases, with 13 bases left between them. Looked up from germline, CDR1 is LNHDA and CDR2 is SQIVND (reference sequence). The CDR3 has 15 amino acids. Supplemented by reference TRBV19 and TRBJ1-2, the full variable domain reads DGGITQSPKYLFRKEGQNVTLSCEQNLNHDAMYWYRQDPGQGLRLIYYSQIVNDFQKGDIAEGYSVSREKKESFPLTVTSAQKNPTAFYLCASSIGGRGLYGYTFGSGTRLTVV.

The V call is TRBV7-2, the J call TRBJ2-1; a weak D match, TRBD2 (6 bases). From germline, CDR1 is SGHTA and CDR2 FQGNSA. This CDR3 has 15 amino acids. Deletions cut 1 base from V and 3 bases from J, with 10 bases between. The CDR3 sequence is CASSLGGLGYNEQFF. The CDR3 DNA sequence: TGTGCCAGCAGCTTAGGGGGACTTGGCTACAATGAGCAGTTCTTC.

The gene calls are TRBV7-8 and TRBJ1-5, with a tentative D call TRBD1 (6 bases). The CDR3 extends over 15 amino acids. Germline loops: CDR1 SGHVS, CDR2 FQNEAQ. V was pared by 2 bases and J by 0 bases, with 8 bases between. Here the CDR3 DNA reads TGTGCCAGCAGCTTATCCAGGGGTAGCAATCAGCCCCAGCATTTT. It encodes CASSLSRGSNQPQHF. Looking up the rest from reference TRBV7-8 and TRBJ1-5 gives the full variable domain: GAGVSQSPRYKVAKRGQDVALRCDPISGHVSLFWYQQALGQGPEFLTYFQNEAQLDKSGLPSDRFFAERPEGSVSTLKIQRTQQEDSAVYLCASSLSRGSNQPQHFGDGTRLSIL.

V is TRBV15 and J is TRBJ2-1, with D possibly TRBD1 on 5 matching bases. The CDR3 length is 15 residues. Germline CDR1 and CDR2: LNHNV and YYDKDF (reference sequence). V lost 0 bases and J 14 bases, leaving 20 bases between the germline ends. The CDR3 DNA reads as TGTGCCACCAGCAGAGATCCCCAGGGAATAGTGGCTGAGTTCTTC. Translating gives CATSRDPQGIVAEFF.

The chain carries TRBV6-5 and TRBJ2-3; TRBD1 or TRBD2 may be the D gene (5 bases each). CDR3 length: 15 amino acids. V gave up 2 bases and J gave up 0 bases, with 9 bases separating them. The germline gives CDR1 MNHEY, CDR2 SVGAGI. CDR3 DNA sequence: TGTGCCAGCAGTTACCCTGGGGACAGCACAGATACGCAGTATTTT. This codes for CASSYPGDSTDTQYF.

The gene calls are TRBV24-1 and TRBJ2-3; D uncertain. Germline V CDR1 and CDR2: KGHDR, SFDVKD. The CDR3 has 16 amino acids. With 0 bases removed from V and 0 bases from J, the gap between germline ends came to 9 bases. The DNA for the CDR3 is TGTGCCACCAGTGATTTGGGCGGAGTGAGCACAGATACGCAGTATTTT. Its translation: CATSDLGGVSTDTQYF.

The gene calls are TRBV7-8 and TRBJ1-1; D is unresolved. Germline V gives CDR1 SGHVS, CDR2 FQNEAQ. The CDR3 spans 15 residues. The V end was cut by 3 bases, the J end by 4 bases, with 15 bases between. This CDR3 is CASSFMVSGSTEAFF. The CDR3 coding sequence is TGTGCCAGCAGCTTTATGGTTTCGGGGAGCACTGAAGCTTTCTTT.

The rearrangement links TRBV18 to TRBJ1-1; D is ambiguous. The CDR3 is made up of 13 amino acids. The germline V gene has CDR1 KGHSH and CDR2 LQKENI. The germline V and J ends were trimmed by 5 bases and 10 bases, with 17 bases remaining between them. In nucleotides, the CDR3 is TGTGCCAGCTCATCCAACAACCTTGGTACAGCTTTCTTT. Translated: CASSSNNLGTAFF.

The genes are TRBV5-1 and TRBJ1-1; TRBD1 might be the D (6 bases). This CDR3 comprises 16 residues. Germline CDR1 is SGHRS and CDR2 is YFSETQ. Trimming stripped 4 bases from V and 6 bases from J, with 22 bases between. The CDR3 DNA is TGCGCCAGCAGCACTAGGACGTCTGGGGGCCTGGCTGAAGCTTTCTTT. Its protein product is CASSTRTSGGLAEAFF.

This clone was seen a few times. DNA for the CDR3: TGTGCCAGCAGCTTGCATGGCAATCAGCCCCAGCATTTT. The encoded protein is CASSLHGNQPQHF. This chain links TRBV5-4 with TRBJ1-5; D is undetermined. Germline CDR1 is SGHNT and CDR2 is YYREEE (reference sequence). The V end lost 1 base, the J end lost 2 bases, and 4 bases lay between the germline ends. The CDR3 runs 13 residues.

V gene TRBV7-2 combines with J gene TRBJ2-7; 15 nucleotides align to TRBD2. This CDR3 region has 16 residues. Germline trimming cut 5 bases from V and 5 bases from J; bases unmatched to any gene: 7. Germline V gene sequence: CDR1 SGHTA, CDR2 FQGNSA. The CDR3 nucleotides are TGTGCCAGCAGCGCCTTGGGACTAGCGGGGGGTAACGAGCAGTACTTC. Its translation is CASSALGLAGGNEQYF.

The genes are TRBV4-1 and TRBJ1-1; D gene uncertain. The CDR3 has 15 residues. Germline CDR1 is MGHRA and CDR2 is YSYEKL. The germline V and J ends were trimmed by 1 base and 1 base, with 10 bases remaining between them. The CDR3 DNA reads TGCGCCAGCAGCCAAGCCCGATATGGGAACACTGAAGCTTTCTTT. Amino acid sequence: CASSQARYGNTEAFF.